This record looks at one T cell receptor beta chain sequence and its context. It has no known antigen specificity. Qualities for individual bases were not recorded, and no much larger clone is one base off. Library preparation employed the immunoSEQ multiplex PCR assay. TCRdb provides this immuneACCESS table in a form limited to in-frame rearrangements. Some clones are lacking; in checked studies, under half of them reflect an unresolved V gene, and why the rest are absent is not known. This sample is represented by some 1,300 clones; approximately 85% of them were singletons. Of the sample, under 7% is held by the ten largest clones. The data were obtained in a study of chemoradiotherapy in HPV16-positive cancers (dated by TCRdb to 2022 to 2024). Turning to the overall study: Candidate HPV-specific T-cell clones and common TCR motifs were defined by functional T-cell assays performed on cells from two HPV16-positive patients. Whether T-cell immunity against the HPV oncoproteins E6 and E7 changes during chemoradiotherapy and whether survival is affected by this immunity were examined in the study. The candidate HPV-specific TCRs and motifs were subsequently tracked in TCR repertoires obtained from fewer than 95 patients with HPV-related cancers.

Repertoires were sampled repeatedly over the course of chemoradiotherapy, so clonal expansion could be followed in the tumor microenvironment. Summary of the overall study and its limitations: The functional definition of HPV-specific T cells was derived from only a couple of HPV16-positive patients, and the survival association was reported for HPV16-positive patients. Expansion of candidate HPV-specific clones and E7-related TCR motifs was observed in the tumor microenvironment during treatment, whereas no such expansion was observed for non-HPV-specific T cells. Among HPV16-positive patients, expansion of HPV-responsive T cells during chemoradiotherapy was associated with better recurrence-free survival.

From a lookup of the germline V gene (reference sequence), CDR1 and CDR2 are SGHAT and FQDESV. The CDR3 sequence holds 16 residues, the cysteine and phenylalanine included. Of the read, only the CDR3 DNA is kept; its 48 bases are in frame from base 1. Unmatched junction bases come to 8, with V trimmed by 5 bases and J by 0 bases. The TCR comes from a human donor with HPV-associated anogenital cancer. The starting material was tumor tissue, obtained from a patient who underwent chemoradiotherapy. The chain uses TRBV11-1 and TRBJ2-3; 7 bases in the junction line up with TRBD2. This receptor has the CDR3 CASSPSGTTSTDTQYF. The DNA reads as follows: TGTGCCAGCAGCCCTTCCGGGACTACCAGCACAGATACGCAGTATTTT.